The clone carrying this T cell receptor (beta chain) appeared many times. Its antigen is undetermined. The data were taken from a study of human T cells and chemical hapten exposure. Time point described: patch test 2, 6 weeks after DPC sensitization. The treatment here: therapeutic diphenylcyclopropenone sensitization with weekly scalp DPC. Study outcomes and limitations: Donors, who had alopecia, may show an immune response that differs from healthy people's. The study found that DPC sensitization did not change TCRs above 1 in 1000 frequency.

One entry per CDR3 protein results from TCRdb running MiXCR on the RACE reads. Here the sample spans some 42,000 distinct CDR3 sequences, 8% to 9% being singletons. Unmatched junction bases numbered 4, after V lost 6 bases and J lost 3 bases. The CDR3 contains 14 residues. Germline lookup yields CDR1 MNHNS and CDR2 SASEGT. The clonotype was recovered from a woman between 40 and 50 years old with alopecia areata. Some clones in this sample may be carry-over from other donors' samples. This chain uses TRBV6-1 with TRBJ2-2, with 7 bases matching TRBD1. The sample consisted of whole blood, taken in connection with sensitization to the hapten diphenylcyclopropenone (DPC). The CDR3 loop reads CASRGGDDTGELFF. In DNA, the CDR3 is TGTGCCAGCAGAGGGGGCGACGACACCGGGGAGCTGTTTTTT.